Sequencing of this T cell receptor beta chain was carried out in a study of CD8 T cells in Susac syndrome. Study information: Sequencing included Susac syndrome patients, roughly six of them with active disease and under 10 in remission.

CDR3 size: 17 residues. With V trimmed by 3 bases and J by 0 bases, 8 bases remained unmatched. Per the germline V gene, CDR1 is KGHSH and CDR2 is LQKENI. Sequencing of TCR beta drew on CD8+ and CD4+ T cells from blood. CD8+ and CD4+ T cells were negatively isolated; TEMRA cells were FACS-enriched. A quantity of about 0.45 to 1 ug RNA underwent reverse transcription using random hexamers. TCRdb itself ran the immunoSEQ multiplex PCR reads through MiXCR, one entry per CDR3 protein. This repertoire shows roughly 25,000 distinct CDR3 sequences, 93% found once; its top ten account for 0.55% to 0.7%. This clonotype was sampled from a human donor with Susac syndrome. The gene calls are TRBV18 and TRBJ2-1; 7 bases map to TRBD1. The sequenced material came from CD8+ T cells from PBMCs. Here the CDR3 reads CASSPNRQGISYNEQFF. For the CDR3, the DNA is TGTGCCAGCTCACCTAACAGACAGGGTATCTCCTACAATGAGCAGTTCTTC.